This TCR beta chain is from a study of T-cell reconstitution after alpha-beta-depleted transplantation in children. Unique molecular identifiers were used to barcode this TCRbeta library. Via MiXCR, TCRdb re-called the PCR reads, giving one row per CDR3 protein. The sample records approximately 400,000 distinct CDR3 sequences, roughly 10% being singletons. This clonotype showed up many times. The CDR3 extends over 13 amino acids. V was trimmed by 3 bases and J by 3 bases, leaving 12 bases between them. Germline CDR1 and CDR2: DFQATT and SNEGSKA (reference sequence). The V gene is TRBV20-1, the J gene TRBJ2-7; perhaps TRBD2 as D (6 bases). Sequenced here: PBMCs from the stem cell graft donor, sampled from the stem cell graft. The source is a human donor who donated a stem cell graft to a child with acute myeloid leukemia. This chain's CDR3 is CSARALADYEQYF. CDR3 DNA: TGCAGTGCTAGGGCACTAGCAGACTACGAGCAGTACTTC.